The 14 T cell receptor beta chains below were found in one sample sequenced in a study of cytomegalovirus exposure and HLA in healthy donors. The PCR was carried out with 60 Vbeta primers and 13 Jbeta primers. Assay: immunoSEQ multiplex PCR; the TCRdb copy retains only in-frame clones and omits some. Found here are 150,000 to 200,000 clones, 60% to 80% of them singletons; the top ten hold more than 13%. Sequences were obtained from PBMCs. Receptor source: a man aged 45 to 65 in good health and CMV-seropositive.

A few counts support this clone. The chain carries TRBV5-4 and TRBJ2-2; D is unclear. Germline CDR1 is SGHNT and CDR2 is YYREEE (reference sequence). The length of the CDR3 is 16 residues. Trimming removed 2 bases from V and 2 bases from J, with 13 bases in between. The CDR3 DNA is TGTGCCAGCAGCTTCATCCGACAAGGAAACACCGGGGAGCTGTTTTTT. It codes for CASSFIRQGNTGELFF.

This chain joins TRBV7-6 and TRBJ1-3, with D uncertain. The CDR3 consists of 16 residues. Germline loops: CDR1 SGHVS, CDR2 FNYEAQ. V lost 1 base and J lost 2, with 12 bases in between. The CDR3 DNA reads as TGTGCCAGCAGCTTAGATGGAGGCTCTACTGGAAACACCATATATTTT. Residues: CASSLDGGSTGNTIYF.

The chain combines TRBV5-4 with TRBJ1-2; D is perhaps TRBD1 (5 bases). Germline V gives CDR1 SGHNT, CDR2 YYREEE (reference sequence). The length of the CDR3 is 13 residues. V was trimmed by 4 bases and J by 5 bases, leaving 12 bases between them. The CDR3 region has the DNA TGTGCCAGCAGCCCGGACAACTTTTATGGCTACACCTTC. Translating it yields CASSPDNFYGYTF. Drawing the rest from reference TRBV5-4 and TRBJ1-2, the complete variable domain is ETGVTQSPTHLIKTRGQQVTLRCSSQSGHNTVSWYQQALGQGPQFIFQYYREEENGRGNFPPRFSGLQFPNYSSELNVNALELDDSALYLCASSPDNFYGYTFGSGTRLTVV.

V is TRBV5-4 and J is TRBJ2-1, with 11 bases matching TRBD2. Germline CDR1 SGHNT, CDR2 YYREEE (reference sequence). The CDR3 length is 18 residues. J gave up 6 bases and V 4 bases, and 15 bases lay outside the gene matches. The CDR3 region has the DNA TGTGCCAGCAGCCCCGCGGGGATAGCGGGGGGGGCGGGCAATGAGCAGTTCTTC. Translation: CASSPAGIAGGAGNEQFF. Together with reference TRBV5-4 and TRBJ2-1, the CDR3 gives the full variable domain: ETGVTQSPTHLIKTRGQQVTLRCSSQSGHNTVSWYQQALGQGPQFIFQYYREEENGRGNFPPRFSGLQFPNYSSELNVNALELDDSALYLCASSPAGIAGGAGNEQFFGPGTRLTVL.

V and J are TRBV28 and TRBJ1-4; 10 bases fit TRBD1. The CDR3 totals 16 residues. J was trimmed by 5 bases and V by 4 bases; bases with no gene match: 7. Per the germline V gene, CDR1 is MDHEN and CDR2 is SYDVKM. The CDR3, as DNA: TGTGCCAGCAGTTCGACAGGGGGCCTCGTCAATGAAAAACTGTTTTTT. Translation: CASSSTGGLVNEKLFF.

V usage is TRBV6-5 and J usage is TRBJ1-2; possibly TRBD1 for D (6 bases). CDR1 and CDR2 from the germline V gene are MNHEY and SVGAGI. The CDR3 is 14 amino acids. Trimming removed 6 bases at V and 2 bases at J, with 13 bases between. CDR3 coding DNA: TGTGCCAGCAGAACCGGCACAGGGAACTATGGCTACACCTTC. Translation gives CASRTGTGNYGYTF.

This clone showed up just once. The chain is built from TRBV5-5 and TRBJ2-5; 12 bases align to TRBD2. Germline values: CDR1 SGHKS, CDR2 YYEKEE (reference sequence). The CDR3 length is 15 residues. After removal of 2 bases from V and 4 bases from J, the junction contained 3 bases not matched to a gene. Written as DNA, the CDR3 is TGTGCCAGCAGCTTAGGACTAGCGGGGAGAGAGACCCAGTACTTC. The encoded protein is CASSLGLAGRETQYF. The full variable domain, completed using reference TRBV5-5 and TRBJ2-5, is DAGVTQSPTHLIKTRGQQVTLRCSPISGHKSVSWYQQVLGQGPQFIFQYYEKEERGRGNFPDRFSARQFPNYSSELNVNALLLGDSALYLCASSLGLAGRETQYFGPGTRLLVL.

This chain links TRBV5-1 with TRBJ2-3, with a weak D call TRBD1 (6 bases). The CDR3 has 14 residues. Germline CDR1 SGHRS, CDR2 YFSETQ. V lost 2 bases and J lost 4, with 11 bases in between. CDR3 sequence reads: CASSLTGLSDTQYF. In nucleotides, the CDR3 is TGCGCCAGCAGCTTAACAGGGTTATCAGATACGCAGTATTTT.

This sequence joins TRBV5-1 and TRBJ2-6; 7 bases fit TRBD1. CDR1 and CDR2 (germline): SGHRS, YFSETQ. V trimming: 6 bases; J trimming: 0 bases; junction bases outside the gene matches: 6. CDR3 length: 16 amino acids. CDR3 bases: TGCGCCAGCACAGGGACAGCCCTCTCTGGGGCCAACGTCCTGACTTTC. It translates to CASTGTALSGANVLTF.

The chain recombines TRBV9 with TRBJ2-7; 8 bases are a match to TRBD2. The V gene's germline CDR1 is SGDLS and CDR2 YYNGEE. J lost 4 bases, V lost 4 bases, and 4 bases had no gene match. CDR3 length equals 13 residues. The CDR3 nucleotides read TGTGCCAGCAGCCCGGGGGGGGGTTACGAGCAGTACTTC. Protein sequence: CASSPGGGYEQYF.

CDR3 protein: CASSLVGGYYGYTF. In DNA form, the CDR3 reads TGTGCCAGCAGCTTAGTCGGGGGATACTATGGCTACACCTTC. This chain uses TRBV7-9 with TRBJ1-2, with D possibly being TRBD1 (5 bases). The CDR3 is 14 residues long. V was pared by 1 base and J by 3 bases, with 9 bases between. Germline V CDR1 and CDR2: SEHNR, FQNEAQ (reference sequence).

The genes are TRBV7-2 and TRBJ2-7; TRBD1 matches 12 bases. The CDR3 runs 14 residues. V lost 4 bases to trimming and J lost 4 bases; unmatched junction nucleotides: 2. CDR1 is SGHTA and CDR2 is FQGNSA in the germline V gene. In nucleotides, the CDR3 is TGTGCCAGCAGCTGGGGACAGGGGGCTTACGAGCAGTACTTC. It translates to CASSWGQGAYEQYF.

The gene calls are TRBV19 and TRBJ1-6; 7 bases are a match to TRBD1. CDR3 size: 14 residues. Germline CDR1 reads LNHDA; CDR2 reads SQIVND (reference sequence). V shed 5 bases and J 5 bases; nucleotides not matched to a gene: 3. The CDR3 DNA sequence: TGTGCCAGTAGTCCGACAGGGAATAATTCACCCCTCCACTTT. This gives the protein CASSPTGNNSPLHF. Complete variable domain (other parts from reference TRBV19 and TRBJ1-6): DGGITQSPKYLFRKEGQNVTLSCEQNLNHDAMYWYRQDPGQGLRLIYYSQIVNDFQKGDIAEGYSVSREKKESFPLTVTSAQKNPTAFYLCASSPTGNNSPLHFGNGTRLTVT.

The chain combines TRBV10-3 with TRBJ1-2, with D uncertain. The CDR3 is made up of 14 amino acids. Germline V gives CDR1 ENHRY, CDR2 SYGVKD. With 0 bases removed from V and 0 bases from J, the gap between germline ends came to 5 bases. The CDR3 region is CAISESPANYGYTF. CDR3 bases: TGTGCCATCAGTGAGTCGCCAGCTAACTATGGCTACACCTTC.